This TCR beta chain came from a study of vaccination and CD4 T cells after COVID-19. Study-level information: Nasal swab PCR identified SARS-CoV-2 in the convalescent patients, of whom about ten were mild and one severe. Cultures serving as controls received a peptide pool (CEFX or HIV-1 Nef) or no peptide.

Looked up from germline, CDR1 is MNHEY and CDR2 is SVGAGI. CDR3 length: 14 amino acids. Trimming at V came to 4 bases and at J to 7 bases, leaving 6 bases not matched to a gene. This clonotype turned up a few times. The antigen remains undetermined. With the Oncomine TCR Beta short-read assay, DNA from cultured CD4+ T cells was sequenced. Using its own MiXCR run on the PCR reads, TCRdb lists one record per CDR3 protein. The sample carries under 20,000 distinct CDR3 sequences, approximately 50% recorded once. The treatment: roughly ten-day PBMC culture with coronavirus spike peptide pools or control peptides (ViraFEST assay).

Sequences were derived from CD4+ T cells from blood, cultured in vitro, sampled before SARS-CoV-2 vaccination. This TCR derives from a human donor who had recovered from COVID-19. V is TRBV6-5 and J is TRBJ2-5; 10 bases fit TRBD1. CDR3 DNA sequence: TGTGCCAGCAGTTCCGGGACAGGGGAGGGGACCCAGTACTTC. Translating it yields CASSSGTGEGTQYF.